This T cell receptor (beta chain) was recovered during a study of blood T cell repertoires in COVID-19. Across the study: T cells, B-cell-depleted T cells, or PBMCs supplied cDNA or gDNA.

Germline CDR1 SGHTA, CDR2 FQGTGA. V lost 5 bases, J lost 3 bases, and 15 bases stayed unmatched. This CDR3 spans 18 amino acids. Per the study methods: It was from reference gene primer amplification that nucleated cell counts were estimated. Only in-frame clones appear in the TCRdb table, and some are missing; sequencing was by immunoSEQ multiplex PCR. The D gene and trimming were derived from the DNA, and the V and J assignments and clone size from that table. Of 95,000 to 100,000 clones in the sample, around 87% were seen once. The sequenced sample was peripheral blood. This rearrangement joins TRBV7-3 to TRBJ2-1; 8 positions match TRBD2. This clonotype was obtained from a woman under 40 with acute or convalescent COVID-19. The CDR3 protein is CASSEPRGGRGVYNEQFF. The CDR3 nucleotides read TGTGCCAGCAGCGAACCTCGGGGGGGCCGAGGGGTCTACAATGAGCAGTTCTTC.